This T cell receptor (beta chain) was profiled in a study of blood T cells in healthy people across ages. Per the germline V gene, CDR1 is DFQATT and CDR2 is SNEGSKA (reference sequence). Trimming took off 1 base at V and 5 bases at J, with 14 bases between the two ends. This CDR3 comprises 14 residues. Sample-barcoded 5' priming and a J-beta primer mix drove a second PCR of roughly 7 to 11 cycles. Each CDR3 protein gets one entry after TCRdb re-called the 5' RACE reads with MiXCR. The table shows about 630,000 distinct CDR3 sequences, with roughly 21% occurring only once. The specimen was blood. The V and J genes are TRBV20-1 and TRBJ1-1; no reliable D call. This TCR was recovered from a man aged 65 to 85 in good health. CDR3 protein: CSARASRSSTEAFF. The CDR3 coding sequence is TGCAGTGCTAGAGCGAGTAGGAGTTCGACTGAAGCTTTCTTT.